This T cell receptor (beta chain) is from a study of control samples from healthy donors and cancer patients. V was pared by 3 bases and J by 3 bases, with 18 bases between. This CDR3 has 17 residues. Germline lookup yields CDR1 SEHNR and CDR2 FQNEAQ (reference sequence). This clone was seen a single time. This same CDR3 is encoded by further DNA sequences in the sample. Sequencing used immunoSEQ multiplex PCR; TCRdb keeps in-frame clones, though not all of them. The table shows roughly 88,000 clones, with roughly 91% occurring only once. What was sequenced was blood. The clonotype was recovered from a man aged 50 to 59 in good health. V gene TRBV7-9 combines with J gene TRBJ1-3; D is possibly TRBD1 (5 bases). CDR3 sequence (DNA): TGTGCCAGCAGCTTCCTCGGGGGAAGTGGCCGTGGAAACACCATATATTTT. It encodes CASSFLGGSGRGNTIYF.